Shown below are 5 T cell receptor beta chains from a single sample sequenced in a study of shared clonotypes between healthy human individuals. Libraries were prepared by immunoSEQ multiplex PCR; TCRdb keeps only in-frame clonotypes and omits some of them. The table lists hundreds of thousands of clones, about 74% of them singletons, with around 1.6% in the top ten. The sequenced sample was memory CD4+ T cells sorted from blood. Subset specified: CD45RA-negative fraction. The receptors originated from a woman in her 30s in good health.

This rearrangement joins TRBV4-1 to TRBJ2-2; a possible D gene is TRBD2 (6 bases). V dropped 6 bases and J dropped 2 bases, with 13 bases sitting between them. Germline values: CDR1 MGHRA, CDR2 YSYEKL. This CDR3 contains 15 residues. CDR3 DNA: TGCGCCAGCAGTTGGCCGGGACTTAACACCGGGGAGCTGTTTTTT. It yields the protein CASSWPGLNTGELFF.

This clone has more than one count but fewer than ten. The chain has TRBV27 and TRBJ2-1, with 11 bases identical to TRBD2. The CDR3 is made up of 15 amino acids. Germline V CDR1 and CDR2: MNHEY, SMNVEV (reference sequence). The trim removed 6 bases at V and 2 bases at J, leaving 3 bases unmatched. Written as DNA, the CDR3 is TGTGCCAGCAGAAAACTAGCGGGAGCCTACAATGAGCAGTTCTTC. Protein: CASRKLAGAYNEQFF.

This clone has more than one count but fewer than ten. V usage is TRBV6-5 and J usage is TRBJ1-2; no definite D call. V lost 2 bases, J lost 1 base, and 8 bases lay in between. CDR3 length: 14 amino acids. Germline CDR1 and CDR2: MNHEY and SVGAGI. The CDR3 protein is CASSYIGNNYGYTF. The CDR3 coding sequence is TGTGCCAGCAGTTACATTGGCAATAACTATGGCTACACCTTC.

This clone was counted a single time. The CDR3 DNA is TGTGCCAGCAGCTTAGCTTCTAGCGGGAAGGCAGATACGCAGTATTTT. This sequence encodes CASSLASSGKADTQYF. The chain has TRBV7-2 and TRBJ2-3; 9 bases map to TRBD2. Germline loops: CDR1 SGHTA, CDR2 FQGNSA. The CDR3 loop spans 16 amino acids. V was pared by 0 bases and J by 4 bases, with 5 bases of the junction left unmatched.

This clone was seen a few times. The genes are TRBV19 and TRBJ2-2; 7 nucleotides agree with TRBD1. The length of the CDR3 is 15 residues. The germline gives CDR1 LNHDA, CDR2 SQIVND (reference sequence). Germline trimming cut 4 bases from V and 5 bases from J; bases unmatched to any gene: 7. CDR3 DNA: TGTGCCAGTAGTAACCGACAGGGATGGACCGGGGAGCTGTTTTTT. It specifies CASSNRQGWTGELFF.